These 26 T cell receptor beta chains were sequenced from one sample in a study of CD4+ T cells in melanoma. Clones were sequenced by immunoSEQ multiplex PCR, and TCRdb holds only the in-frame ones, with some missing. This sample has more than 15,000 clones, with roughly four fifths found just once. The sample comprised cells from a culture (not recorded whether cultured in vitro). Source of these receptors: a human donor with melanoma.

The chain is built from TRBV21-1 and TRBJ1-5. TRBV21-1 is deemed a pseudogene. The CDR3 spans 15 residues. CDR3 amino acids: CASNLRGGSNQPQHF. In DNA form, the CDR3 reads TGTGCCAGCAACCTGAGGGGGGGGAGCAATCAGCCCCAGCATTTT.

CDR3 region: CASSGGVLVEQYF. CDR3 in DNA: TGTGCCAGCAGTGGCGGGGTCTTGGTCGAGCAGTACTTC. The chain carries TRBV2 and TRBJ2-7, with D tentatively TRBD2 (6 bases). The CDR3 has 13 residues. Germline V gene lookup returns CDR1 SNHLY and CDR2 FYNNEI. Trimming removed 4 bases at V and 6 bases at J, with 13 bases between.

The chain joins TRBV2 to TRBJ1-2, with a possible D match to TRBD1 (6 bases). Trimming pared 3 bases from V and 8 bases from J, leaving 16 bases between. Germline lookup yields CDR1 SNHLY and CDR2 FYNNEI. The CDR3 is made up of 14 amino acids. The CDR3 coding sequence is TGTGCCAGCAGTGATCGATCGGGGGCGCAAGGCTACACCTTC. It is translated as CASSDRSGAQGYTF.

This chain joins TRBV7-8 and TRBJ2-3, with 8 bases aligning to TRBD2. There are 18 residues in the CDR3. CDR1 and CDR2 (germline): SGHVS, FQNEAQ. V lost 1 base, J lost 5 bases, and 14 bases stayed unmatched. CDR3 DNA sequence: TGTGCCAGCAGCTTAGAAGGGTCGGGAGGACTAGCCGGAGATACGCAGTATTTT. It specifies CASSLEGSGGLAGDTQYF.

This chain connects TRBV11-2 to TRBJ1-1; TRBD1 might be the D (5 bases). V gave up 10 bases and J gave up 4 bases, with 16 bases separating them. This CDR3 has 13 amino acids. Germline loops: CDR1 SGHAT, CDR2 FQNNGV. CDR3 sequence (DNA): TGTGCCACTAGGGACCCGCGGTCCACTGAAGCTTTCTTT. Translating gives CATRDPRSTEAFF.

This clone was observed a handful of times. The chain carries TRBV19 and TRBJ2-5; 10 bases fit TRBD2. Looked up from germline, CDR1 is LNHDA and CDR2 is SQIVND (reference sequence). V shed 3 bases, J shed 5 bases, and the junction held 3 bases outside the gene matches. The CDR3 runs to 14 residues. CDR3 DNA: TGTGCCAGTAGTATGCGACTAGCGGGCGAGACCCAGTACTTC. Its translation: CASSMRLAGETQYF.

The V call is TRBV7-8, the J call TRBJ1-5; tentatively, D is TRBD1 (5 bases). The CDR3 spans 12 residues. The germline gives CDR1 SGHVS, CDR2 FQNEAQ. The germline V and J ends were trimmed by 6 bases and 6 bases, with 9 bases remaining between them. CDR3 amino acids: CASRGTGQPQHF. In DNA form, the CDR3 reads TGTGCCAGCAGGGGGACCGGTCAGCCCCAGCATTTT. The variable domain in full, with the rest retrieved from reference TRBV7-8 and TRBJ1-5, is GAGVSQSPRYKVAKRGQDVALRCDPISGHVSLFWYQQALGQGPEFLTYFQNEAQLDKSGLPSDRFFAERPEGSVSTLKIQRTQQEDSAVYLCASRGTGQPQHFGDGTRLSIL.

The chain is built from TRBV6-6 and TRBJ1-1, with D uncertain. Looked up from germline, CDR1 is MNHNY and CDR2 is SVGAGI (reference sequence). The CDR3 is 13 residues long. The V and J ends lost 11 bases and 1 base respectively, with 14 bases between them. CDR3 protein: CAGSLLENTEAFF. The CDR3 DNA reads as TGTGCCGGTTCACTGTTGGAGAACACTGAAGCTTTCTTT.

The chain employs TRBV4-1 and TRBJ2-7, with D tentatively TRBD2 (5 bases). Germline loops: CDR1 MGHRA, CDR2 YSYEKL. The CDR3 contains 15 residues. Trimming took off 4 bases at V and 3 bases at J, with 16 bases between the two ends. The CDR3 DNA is TGCGCCAGCAGCCCGAGGGTCGAGGGAGTCTACGAGCAGTACTTC. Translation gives CASSPRVEGVYEQYF.

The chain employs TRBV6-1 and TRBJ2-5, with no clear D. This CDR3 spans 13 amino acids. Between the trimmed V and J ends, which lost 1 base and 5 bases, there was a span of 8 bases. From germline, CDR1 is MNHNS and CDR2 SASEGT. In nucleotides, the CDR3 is TGTGCCAGCAGTGAAGGAGGTCGGGAGACCCAGTACTTC. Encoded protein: CASSEGGRETQYF.

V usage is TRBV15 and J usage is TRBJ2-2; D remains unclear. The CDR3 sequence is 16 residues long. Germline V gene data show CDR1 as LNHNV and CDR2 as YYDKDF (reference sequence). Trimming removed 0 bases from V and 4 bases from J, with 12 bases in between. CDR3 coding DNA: TGTGCCACCAGCAGAGATAAAGGATGGAGCACCGGGGAGCTGTTTTTT. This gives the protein CATSRDKGWSTGELFF. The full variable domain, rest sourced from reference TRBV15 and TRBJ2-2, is DAMVIQNPRYQVTQFGKPVTLSCSQTLNHNVMYWYQQKSSQAPKLLFHYYDKDFNNEADTPDNFQSRRPNTSFCFLDIRSPGLGDTAMYLCATSRDKGWSTGELFFGEGSRLTVL.

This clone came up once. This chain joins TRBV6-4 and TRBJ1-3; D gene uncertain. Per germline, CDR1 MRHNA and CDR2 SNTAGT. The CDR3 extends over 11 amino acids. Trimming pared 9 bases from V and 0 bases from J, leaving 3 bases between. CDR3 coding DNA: TGTGCCAGTCACTCTGGAAACACCATATATTTT. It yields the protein CASHSGNTIYF.

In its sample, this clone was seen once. In DNA, the CDR3 is TGTGCCAGTAGTATAGACGGACAGGGGAACACTGAAGCTTTCTTT. Its protein product is CASSIDGQGNTEAFF. The chain links TRBV19 to TRBJ1-1; TRBD1 matches at 8 bases. This CDR3 is 15 amino acids long. CDR1 is LNHDA and CDR2 is SQIVND in the germline V gene (reference sequence). With 0 bases clipped from V and 1 base from J, the junction kept 1 base outside the gene matches.

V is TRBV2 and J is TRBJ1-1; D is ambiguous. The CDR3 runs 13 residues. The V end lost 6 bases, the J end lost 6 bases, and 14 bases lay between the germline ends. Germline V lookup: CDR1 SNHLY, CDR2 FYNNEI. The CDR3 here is CASRSRDAAEAFF. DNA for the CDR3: TGTGCCAGCAGATCGAGGGATGCAGCTGAAGCTTTCTTT.

The CDR3 here is CASSSGQSMGETQYF. The CDR3 nucleotides read TGTGCCAGCAGCTCGGGACAGTCTATGGGGGAGACCCAGTACTTC. The chain links TRBV7-2 to TRBJ2-5; 7 bases fit TRBD1. The trim removed 4 bases at V and 5 bases at J, leaving 10 bases unmatched. CDR1 is SGHTA, CDR2 FQGNSA, per germline. The CDR3 has 15 amino acids.

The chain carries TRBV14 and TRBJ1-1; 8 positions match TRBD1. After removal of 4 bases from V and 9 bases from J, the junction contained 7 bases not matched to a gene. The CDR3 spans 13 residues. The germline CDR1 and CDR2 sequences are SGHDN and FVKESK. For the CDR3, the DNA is TGTGCCAGCAGCCCCCTTGGGACAGGAAAAGCTTTCTTT. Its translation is CASSPLGTGKAFF.

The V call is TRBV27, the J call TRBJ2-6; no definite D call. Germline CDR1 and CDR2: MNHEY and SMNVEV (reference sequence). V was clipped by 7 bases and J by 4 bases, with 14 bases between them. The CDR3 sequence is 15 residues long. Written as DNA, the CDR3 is TGTGCCAGCACGGTGAGGATTGGAGGGGCCAACGTCCTGACTTTC. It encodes CASTVRIGGANVLTF.

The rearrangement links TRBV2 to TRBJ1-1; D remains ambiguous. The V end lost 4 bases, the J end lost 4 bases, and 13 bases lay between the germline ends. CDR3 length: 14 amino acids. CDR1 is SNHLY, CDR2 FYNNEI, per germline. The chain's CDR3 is CASSVEQSGTEAFF. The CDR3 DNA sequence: TGTGCCAGCAGTGTAGAGCAATCCGGCACTGAAGCTTTCTTT.

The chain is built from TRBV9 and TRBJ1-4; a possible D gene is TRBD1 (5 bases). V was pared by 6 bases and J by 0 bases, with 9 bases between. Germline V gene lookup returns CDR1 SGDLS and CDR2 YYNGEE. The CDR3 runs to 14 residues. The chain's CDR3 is CASTAGATNEKLFF. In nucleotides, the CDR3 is TGTGCCAGCACCGCGGGGGCAACTAATGAAAAACTGTTTTTT.

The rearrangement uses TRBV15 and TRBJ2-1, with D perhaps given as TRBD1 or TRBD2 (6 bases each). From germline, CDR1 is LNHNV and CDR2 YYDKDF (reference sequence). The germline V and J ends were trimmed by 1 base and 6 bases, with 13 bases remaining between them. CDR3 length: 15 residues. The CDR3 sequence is CATSRGGAGSNEQFF. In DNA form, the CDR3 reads TGTGCCACCAGCAGAGGGGGGGCAGGGTCCAATGAGCAGTTCTTC.

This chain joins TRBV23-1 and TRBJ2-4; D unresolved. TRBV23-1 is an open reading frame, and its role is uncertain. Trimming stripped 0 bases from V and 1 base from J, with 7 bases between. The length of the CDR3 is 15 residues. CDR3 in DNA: TGCGCCAGCAGTCAATCCGGGTGGGCCAAAAACATTCAGTACTTC. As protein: CASSQSGWAKNIQYF.

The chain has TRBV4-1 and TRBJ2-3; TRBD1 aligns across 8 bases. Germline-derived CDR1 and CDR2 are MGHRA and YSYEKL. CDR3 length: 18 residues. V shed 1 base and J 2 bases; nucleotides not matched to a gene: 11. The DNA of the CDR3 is TGCGCCAGCAGCCAAGTATTGTCCGGGACAGGCTCCACAGATACGCAGTATTTT. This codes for CASSQVLSGTGSTDTQYF.

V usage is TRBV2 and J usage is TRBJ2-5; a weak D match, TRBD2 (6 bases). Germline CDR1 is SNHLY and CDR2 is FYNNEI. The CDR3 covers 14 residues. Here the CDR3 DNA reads TGTGCTTCACGGGACTCGGTGTACCAAGAGACCCAGTACTTC. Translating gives CASRDSVYQETQYF. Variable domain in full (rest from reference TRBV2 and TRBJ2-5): EPEVTQTPSHQVTQMGQEVILRCVPISNHLYFYWYRQILGQKVEFLVSFYNNEISEKSEIFDDQFSVERPDGSNFTLKIRSTKLEDSAMYFCASRDSVYQETQYFGPGTRLLVL.

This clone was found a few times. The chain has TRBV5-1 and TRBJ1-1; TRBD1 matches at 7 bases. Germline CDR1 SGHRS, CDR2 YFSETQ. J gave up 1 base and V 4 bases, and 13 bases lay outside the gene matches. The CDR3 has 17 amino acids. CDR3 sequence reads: CASSIQGTLRGNTEAFF. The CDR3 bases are TGCGCCAGCAGCATACAGGGGACTCTTCGCGGGAACACTGAAGCTTTCTTT.

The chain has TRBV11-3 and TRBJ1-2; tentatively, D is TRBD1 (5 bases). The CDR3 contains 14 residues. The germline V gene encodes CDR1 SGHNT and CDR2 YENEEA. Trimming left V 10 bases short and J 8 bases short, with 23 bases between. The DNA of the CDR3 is TGTGCCATCTTCCGGAAGGGGAAGCTGGGCGGCTACACCTTC. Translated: CAIFRKGKLGGYTF.

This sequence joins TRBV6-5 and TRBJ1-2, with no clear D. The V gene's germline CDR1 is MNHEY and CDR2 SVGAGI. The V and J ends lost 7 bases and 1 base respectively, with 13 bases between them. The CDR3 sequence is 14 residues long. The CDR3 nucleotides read TGTGCCAGCATGATGGACGGGAATAACTATGGCTACACCTTC. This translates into CASMMDGNNYGYTF.